The 27 T cell receptor beta chains reported below all come from one sample, sequenced in a study of immune evolution from preneoplasia to lung adenocarcinoma. Profiling relied on immunoSEQ multiplex PCR, and the TCRdb table lists in-frame clones only, not all of them. Among 4,000 to 6,000 clones, 75% to 85% were seen once, and the ten largest hold 9.5% to 13%. The material sequenced was FFPE adjacent normal lung tissue. Receptors originate from a donor at least 70 years old with lung adenocarcinoma.

The chain employs TRBV28 and TRBJ1-3; 9 bases match TRBD1. Germline assignment: CDR1 MDHEN and CDR2 SYDVKM. The CDR3 consists of 16 residues. J was trimmed by 6 bases and V by 5 bases; bases with no gene match: 11. CDR3 sequence reads: CASSLKQGARVNTIYF. CDR3 DNA: TGTGCCAGCAGTCTAAAACAGGGGGCGCGTGTAAACACCATATATTTT. Combining the CDR3 with reference TRBV28 and TRBJ1-3 gives the whole variable domain DVKVTQSSRYLVKRTGEKVFLECVQDMDHENMFWYRQDPGLGLRLIYFSYDVKMKEKGDIPEGYSVSREKKERFSLILESASTNQTSMYLCASSLKQGARVNTIYFGEGSWLTVV.

The chain carries TRBV7-2 and TRBJ2-7; 13 bases line up with TRBD2. Germline trimming cut 5 bases from V and 7 bases from J; bases unmatched to any gene: 8. CDR1 and CDR2 (germline): SGHTA, FQGNSA. The CDR3 contains 15 residues. Written as DNA, the CDR3 is TGTGCCAGCAGCAAATTGTCACTAGCGGGAGGGGAGCAGTACTTC. Translated: CASSKLSLAGGEQYF.

This chain joins TRBV7-2 and TRBJ2-7; D possibly corresponds to TRBD2 (6 bases). This CDR3 spans 15 amino acids. Between the trimmed V and J ends, which lost 5 bases and 6 bases, there was a span of 20 bases. In germline, CDR1 is SGHTA, CDR2 FQGNSA. The CDR3 region has the DNA TGTGCCAGCAGCCATCGTGGCTCCGGAGGGTTCGAGCAGTACTTC. It is translated as CASSHRGSGGFEQYF.

A note on this clone: Relative to the germline gene, one junction end is altered; a read error may explain this. This chain links TRBV14 with TRBJ1-4, with D perhaps TRBD1 (5 bases). Germline V gene sequence: CDR1 SGHDN, CDR2 FVKESK. The CDR3 consists of 13 residues. The CDR3 sequence is CASSQDFGAGLSF. The CDR3 DNA sequence: TGTGCCAGCAGCCAAGATTTCGGGGCAGGACTAAGCTTT.

A word on this clone: The junction departs from germline at one end; a sequencing error may be responsible. The chain joins TRBV4-1 to TRBJ1-5; D perhaps matches TRBD1 (5 bases). The germline CDR1 and CDR2 sequences are MGHRA and YSYEKL. The CDR3 loop spans 14 amino acids. CDR3 sequence reads: CASSHRGVDQTQHF. The CDR3 nucleotides are TGCGCCAGCAGCCACAGAGGGGTTGATCAGACCCAGCATTTT.

V usage is TRBV19 and J usage is TRBJ2-5, with D perhaps TRBD1 (6 bases). The CDR3 runs 14 residues. V was clipped by 5 bases and J by 1 base, with 11 bases between them. Per the germline V gene, CDR1 is LNHDA and CDR2 is SQIVND (reference sequence). CDR3 in DNA: TGTGCCAGTAGTCAAGCGGACAGCCAAGAGACCCAGTACTTC. Translating it yields CASSQADSQETQYF.

In its sample, this clone was seen once. V and J are TRBV28 and TRBJ2-1, with D tentatively TRBD2 (6 bases). Germline V CDR1 and CDR2: MDHEN, SYDVKM. The CDR3 totals 15 residues. Trimming cost V 8 bases and J 3 bases, with 17 bases left between them. In DNA, the CDR3 is TGTGCCAGCCCCCCCGCGGGATCCCACTACAATGAGCAGTTCTTC. This translates into CASPPAGSHYNEQFF.

The genes are TRBV4-1 and TRBJ2-1; 9 bases match TRBD2. The germline CDR1 and CDR2 sequences are MGHRA and YSYEKL. The trim removed 3 bases at V and 2 bases at J, leaving 11 bases unmatched. This CDR3 is 18 amino acids long. CDR3 DNA: TGCGCCAGCAGCCAGGTCTTAGCGGGAGCCGGAGCCTACAATGAGCAGTTCTTC. It codes for CASSQVLAGAGAYNEQFF.

This chain connects TRBV6-5 to TRBJ2-4; the D is unclear. Per germline, CDR1 MNHEY and CDR2 SVGAGI. CDR3 length: 12 amino acids. The germline V and J ends were trimmed by 6 bases and 5 bases, with 8 bases remaining between them. CDR3: CASRTGQNIQYF. CDR3 bases: TGTGCCAGCAGAACGGGCCAAAACATTCAGTACTTC.

This clone was recorded once. The gene calls are TRBV28 and TRBJ1-2, with a possible D match to TRBD1 (5 bases). There are 15 residues in the CDR3. Germline assignment: CDR1 MDHEN and CDR2 SYDVKM. V was pared by 6 bases and J by 4 bases, with 18 bases between. CDR3 region: CASRSLWQGGYGYTF. In nucleotides, the CDR3 is TGTGCCAGCAGGAGCCTCTGGCAGGGAGGCTATGGCTACACCTTC.

This clone was observed a few times. V usage is TRBV5-1 and J usage is TRBJ2-7; TRBD1 matches 11 bases. CDR1 is SGHRS and CDR2 is YFSETQ in the germline V gene. The V gene end was trimmed by 3 bases and the J gene end by 6 bases; junction bases not matched to a gene: 5. The CDR3 contains 14 residues. The CDR3 region is CASSSGTGGGEQYF. The CDR3 DNA is TGCGCCAGCAGCTCGGGGACAGGGGGAGGCGAGCAGTACTTC.

V and J are TRBV6-5 and TRBJ1-1; 7 bases are shared with TRBD1. This CDR3 comprises 13 residues. Unmatched junction bases numbered 2, after V lost 0 bases and J lost 7 bases. Germline V CDR1 and CDR2: MNHEY, SVGAGI. The CDR3 region is CASSYSGQNEAFF. CDR3 coding DNA: TGTGCCAGCAGTTACTCGGGACAGAATGAAGCTTTCTTT.

V and J are TRBV6-4 and TRBJ2-1; possibly TRBD2 for D (5 bases). This CDR3 has 14 amino acids. Germline-derived CDR1 and CDR2 are MRHNA and SNTAGT. Trimming took 4 bases from V and 5 from J, leaving 12 bases between them. Here the CDR3 reads CASSAEGVNNEQFF. The CDR3 nucleotides are TGTGCCAGCAGTGCAGAGGGAGTGAACAATGAGCAGTTCTTC.

The chain has TRBV20-1 and TRBJ2-5; 9 positions match TRBD1. The CDR3 spans 11 residues. The germline V gene encodes CDR1 DFQATT and CDR2 SNEGSKA (reference sequence). V shed 6 bases, J shed 5 bases, and the junction held 1 base outside the gene matches. This CDR3 is CSAGQGETQYF. The DNA for the CDR3 is TGCAGTGCCGGACAGGGGGAGACCCAGTACTTC.

The sample holds a few counts of this clone. V and J are TRBV12-5 and TRBJ1-2; no definite D call. Between the trimmed V and J ends, which lost 4 bases and 6 bases, there was a span of 9 bases. There are 12 residues in the CDR3. CDR1 is LGHNT and CDR2 is FRNRAP in the germline V gene. CDR3 bases: TGTGCTAGTGGTTCGCCCGTCCATGGCTACACCTTC. This gives the protein CASGSPVHGYTF.

V usage is TRBV5-1 and J usage is TRBJ1-1; D is unclear. The CDR3 is 13 residues long. Germline loops: CDR1 SGHRS, CDR2 YFSETQ. Trimming stripped 1 base from V and 0 bases from J, with 4 bases between. The CDR3 sequence: CASSLQLNTEAFF. DNA of the CDR3: TGCGCCAGCAGCTTGCAACTGAACACTGAAGCTTTCTTT. Variable domain in full (rest from reference TRBV5-1 and TRBJ1-1): KAGVTQTPRYLIKTRGQQVTLSCSPISGHRSVSWYQQTPGQGLQFLFEYFSETQRNKGNFPGRFSGRQFSNSRSEMNVSTLELGDSALYLCASSLQLNTEAFFGQGTRLTVV.

The chain uses TRBV4-1 and TRBJ2-5; D is unresolved. The CDR3 sequence is 15 residues long. V was shortened by 1 base and J by 5 bases, with 14 bases between the two germline ends. Germline CDR1 reads MGHRA; CDR2 reads YSYEKL. DNA for the CDR3: TGCGCCAGCAGCCAAGGAGGAAATCAACCGGAGACCCAGTACTTC. Translating gives CASSQGGNQPETQYF.

The chain uses TRBV6-1 and TRBJ1-1, with a possible D match to TRBD1 (6 bases). Trimming shortened V by 8 bases and J by 10 bases, and 23 bases separated the two germline ends. The CDR3 sequence is 14 residues long. CDR1 is MNHNS and CDR2 is SASEGT in the germline V gene. The CDR3 DNA is TGTGCCAGCGGAGGTCAGGGTAGGGGGAAAGGAGCTTTCTTT. Amino acids: CASGGQGRGKGAFF.

Sample share makes this clone medium-sized. The chain combines TRBV6-5 with TRBJ1-2; D unresolved. Looked up from germline, CDR1 is MNHEY and CDR2 is SVGAGI. V lost 6 bases to trimming and J lost 12 bases, with 20 bases between them. This CDR3 has 13 amino acids. DNA for the CDR3: TGTGCCAGCAGCCCTTTCGGCAACCAAGGGCACACCTTC. It translates to CASSPFGNQGHTF.

J is TRBJ1-1 and V is TRBV5-6, with D possibly being TRBD1 (5 bases). Germline lookup yields CDR1 SGHDT and CDR2 YYEEEE. This CDR3 is built from 12 residues. Trimming stripped 6 bases from V and 7 bases from J, with 13 bases between. Written as DNA, the CDR3 is TGTGCCAGCACACCAGGGTTGGGTGAAGCTTTCTTT. Its protein is CASTPGLGEAFF.

The chain recombines TRBV9 with TRBJ1-4, with 9 bases identical to TRBD1. The CDR3 has 15 residues. J lost 8 bases, V lost 6 bases, and 11 bases had no gene match. Germline CDR1 is SGDLS and CDR2 is YYNGEE. This CDR3 is CASTAQGQGYEKLFF. The CDR3 DNA follows: TGTGCCAGCACCGCCCAGGGACAGGGATACGAAAAACTGTTTTTT.

The chain carries TRBV28 and TRBJ1-5; no firm D call. The germline V gene encodes CDR1 MDHEN and CDR2 SYDVKM. This CDR3 is 15 amino acids long. Trimming pared 3 bases from V and 7 bases from J, leaving 16 bases between. The CDR3 protein is CASSFGWAPRQPQHF. The CDR3 bases are TGTGCCAGCAGTTTTGGGTGGGCGCCGCGGCAGCCCCAGCATTTT.

J is TRBJ1-1 and V is TRBV5-1, with TRBD1 as a possible D gene (6 bases). The CDR3 runs to 16 residues. The germline CDR1 and CDR2 sequences are SGHRS and YFSETQ. Trimming took 0 bases from V and 4 from J, leaving 16 bases between them. CDR3 nucleotide sequence: TGCGCCAGCAGCTTGGATCAAGGAGGGGGTGGCACTGAAGCTTTCTTT. It encodes CASSLDQGGGGTEAFF.

This clone was observed a single time. The CDR3 sequence is CASREGLRGQPQHF. The CDR3 nucleotides read TGTGCCAGCAGAGAAGGGTTGAGGGGTCAGCCCCAGCATTTT. The chain employs TRBV28 and TRBJ1-5; weak D call: TRBD1 (5 bases). Germline V gives CDR1 MDHEN, CDR2 SYDVKM. Trimming shortened V by 6 bases and J by 6 bases, and 15 bases separated the two germline ends. The CDR3 length is 14 residues.

This clone was counted between two and nine times. The chain has TRBV25-1 and TRBJ2-7; 7 bases map to TRBD1. CDR1 and CDR2 (germline): MGHDK, SYGVNS. Trimming removed 6 bases from V and 6 bases from J; junction bases left unmatched: 5. This CDR3 is built from 12 residues. This CDR3 reads CASRGTASEQYF. The CDR3 DNA is TGTGCCAGCAGGGGGACAGCCTCCGAGCAGTACTTC.

The rearrangement joins TRBV6-1 to TRBJ1-5; 8 nucleotides agree with TRBD1. Germline CDR1 MNHNS, CDR2 SASEGT. V was pared by 6 bases and J by 6 bases, with 10 bases of the junction left unmatched. This CDR3 region has 15 residues. The CDR3 nucleotides are TGTGCCAGCAGAGACCTAACAGGGGGAGGTCAGCCCCAGCATTTT. It specifies CASRDLTGGGQPQHF.

The chain employs TRBV7-2 and TRBJ1-2; D is uncertain. V gave up 1 base and J gave up 1 base, with 10 bases separating them. Germline loops: CDR1 SGHTA, CDR2 FQGNSA. There are 15 residues in the CDR3. The CDR3 is CASSLGAGDNYGYTF. Here the CDR3 DNA reads TGTGCCAGCAGCTTAGGGGCAGGAGATAACTATGGCTACACCTTC.